This TCR beta chain was found in a study of CD8 T cells in ankylosing spondylitis. Study results and caveats: The study identified a TCR beta motif of roughly eight highly homologous variants that appeared characteristic of ankylosing spondylitis blood.

This clonotype was observed at least ten times. Its target is not known. Trimming removed 5 bases at V and 2 bases at J, with 10 bases between. In germline, CDR1 is SEHNR, CDR2 FQNEAQ (reference sequence). The CDR3 covers 13 residues. Scientists made TCR beta libraries using quantitative 5'-RACE with molecular barcodes. TCRdb passed the 5' RACE reads through MiXCR, listing each CDR3 protein once. The sample yields fewer than 550,000 distinct CDR3 sequences, approximately 5.3% seen once. The material sequenced was blood, either unsorted or a sorted T cell fraction (not recorded which). The TCR comes from a male donor with ankylosing spondylitis. J is TRBJ2-7 and V is TRBV7-9; D is possibly TRBD1 (5 bases). CDR3 sequence (DNA): TGTGCCAGCAGCCCGCCAGGGACCTACGAGCAGTACTTC. It yields the protein CASSPPGTYEQYF.